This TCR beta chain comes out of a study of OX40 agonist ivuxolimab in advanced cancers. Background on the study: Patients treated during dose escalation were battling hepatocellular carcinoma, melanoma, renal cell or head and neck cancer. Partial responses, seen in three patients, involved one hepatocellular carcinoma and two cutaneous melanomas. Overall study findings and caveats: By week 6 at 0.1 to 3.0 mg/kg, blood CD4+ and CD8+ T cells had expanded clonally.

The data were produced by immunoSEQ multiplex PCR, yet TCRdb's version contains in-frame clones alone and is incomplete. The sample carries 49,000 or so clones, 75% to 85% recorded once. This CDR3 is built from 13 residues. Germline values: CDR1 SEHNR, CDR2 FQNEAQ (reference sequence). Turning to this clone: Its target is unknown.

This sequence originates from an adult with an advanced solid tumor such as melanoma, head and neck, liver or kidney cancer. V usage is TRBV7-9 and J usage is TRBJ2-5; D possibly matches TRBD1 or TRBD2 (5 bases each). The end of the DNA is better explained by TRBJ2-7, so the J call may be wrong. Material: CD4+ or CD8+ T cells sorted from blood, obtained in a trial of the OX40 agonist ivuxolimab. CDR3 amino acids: CASSRGVGDEQYF. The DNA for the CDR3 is TGTGCCAGCAGCCGAGGGGTGGGGGACGAGCAGTACTTC.